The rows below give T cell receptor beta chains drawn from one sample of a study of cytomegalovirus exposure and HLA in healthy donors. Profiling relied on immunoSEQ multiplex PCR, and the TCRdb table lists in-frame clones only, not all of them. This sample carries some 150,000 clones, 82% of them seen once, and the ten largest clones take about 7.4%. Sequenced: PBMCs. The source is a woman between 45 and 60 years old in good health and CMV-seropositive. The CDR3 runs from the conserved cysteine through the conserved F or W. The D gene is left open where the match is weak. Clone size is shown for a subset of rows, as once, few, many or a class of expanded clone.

CASSPGTITDTQYF,TGCGCCAGCAGCCCTGGGACTATCACAGATACGCAGTATTTT,TRBD2,few,TRBV5-1,TRBJ2-3
CASSQDRPSRGNTIYF,TGCGCCAGCAGCCAAGACCGACCCTCCAGGGGAAACACCATATATTTT,.,.,TRBV4-3,TRBJ1-3
CASSLTGGTTEAFF,TGTGCCAGCAGCTTGACAGGGGGCACCACTGAAGCTTTCTTT,TRBD1,.,TRBV5-5,TRBJ1-1
CASSVAGYNEQFF,TGTGCCAGCAGCGTCGCCGGTTACAATGAGCAGTTCTTC,.,.,TRBV9,TRBJ2-1
CASSRDRAGTEAFF,TGTGCCAGCAGCCGAGACAGGGCAGGGACTGAAGCTTTCTTT,TRBD1,once,TRBV11-2,TRBJ1-1
CASSPPRSYNSPLHF,TGTGCCAGCTCACCACCCCGGTCCTATAATTCACCCCTCCACTTT,.,once,TRBV18,TRBJ1-6
CASSQERGGRGTYNEQFF,TGTGCCAGCAGCCAAGAAAGAGGCGGGAGGGGTACCTACAATGAGCAGTTCTTC,TRBD2,few,TRBV14,TRBJ2-1
CATSTGTESSYEQYF,TGTGCCACCAGCACCGGGACAGAGAGCTCCTACGAGCAGTACTTC,TRBD1,.,TRBV15,TRBJ2-7
CASNQAGRNTEAFF,TGCGCCAGCAATCAAGCAGGTCGTAACACTGAAGCTTTCTTT,.,.,TRBV23-1,TRBJ1-1
CASSEDGLYTGELFF,TGTGCCAGCAGCGAGGACGGACTCTACACCGGGGAGCTGTTTTTT,.,.,TRBV5-4,TRBJ2-2
CASSLAADTQYF,TGTGCCAGCAGCTTAGCCGCAGATACGCAGTATTTT,.,.,TRBV7-6,TRBJ2-3
CASRLRSSYNEQFF,TGTGCCAGCAGATTGAGAAGCTCCTACAATGAGCAGTTCTTC,.,.,TRBV7-2,TRBJ2-1
CASSQEGPGGSYEQYF,TGCGCCAGCAGCCAAGAGGGCCCGGGAGGTTCCTACGAGCAGTACTTC,TRBD2,.,TRBV4-1,TRBJ2-7
CSVSGDGRPGGLVIQYF,TGCAGCGTTTCAGGGGACGGCCGCCCGGGAGGTCTGGTTATTCAGTACTTC,.,.,TRBV29-1,TRBJ2-4
CASSRQEGVSMNTEAFF,TGTGCCAGCAGTAGGCAAGAGGGGGTATCTATGAACACTGAAGCTTTCTTT,.,once,TRBV28,TRBJ1-1
CASSGDVDSPLHF,TGTGCCAGCAGTGGCGATGTGGATTCACCCCTCCACTTT,.,.,TRBV2,TRBJ1-6
CAIGPGPPGDSPLHF,TGTGCCATCGGACCAGGGCCGCCGGGGGATTCACCCCTCCACTTT,.,.,TRBV10-3,TRBJ1-6
CATSSMGDYNQETQYF,TGTGCCACCAGCAGCATGGGGGACTATAACCAAGAGACCCAGTACTTC,TRBD2,.,TRBV15,TRBJ2-5
CASSEGAGGYHEQFF,TGTGCCAGCAGTGAGGGGGCAGGGGGCTATCATGAGCAGTTCTTC,TRBD1,.,TRBV2,TRBJ2-1
CASSPGGPTYGYTF,TGTGCCAGTTCCCCAGGGGGCCCTACCTATGGCTACACCTTC,TRBD1,.,TRBV19,TRBJ1-2
CASSPGLAGAKEQYF,TGTGCCAGCAGTCCCGGACTAGCGGGGGCTAAAGAGCAGTACTTC,TRBD2,.,TRBV28,TRBJ2-7
CSGANQETQYF,TGCAGCGGGGCGAACCAAGAGACCCAGTACTTC,.,.,TRBV29-1,TRBJ2-5
CASSPGTEKYGYTF,TGTGCCAGCAGCCCCGGGACAGAAAAGTATGGCTACACCTTC,TRBD1,.,TRBV6-5,TRBJ1-2
CASTPDRGSYGYTF,TGTGCCAGTACTCCGGACAGGGGGAGCTATGGCTACACCTTC,TRBD1,few,TRBV19,TRBJ1-2
CASSFGTSEETQYF,TGCGCCAGCAGCTTTGGGACTAGCGAAGAGACCCAGTACTTC,TRBD2,.,TRBV5-1,TRBJ2-5
CASSLTGVPYNSPLHF,TGTGCCAGCAGTCTGACAGGGGTCCCCTATAATTCACCCCTCCACTTT,TRBD1,.,TRBV27,TRBJ1-6
CASSPRPGGGGTYEQYF,TGCGCCAGCAGCCCCAGACCGGGAGGGGGTGGGACCTACGAGCAGTACTTC,TRBD2,.,TRBV4-1,TRBJ2-7
CASRAGTYGYTF,TGTGCCAGCAGGGCGGGGACGTATGGCTACACCTTC,.,few,TRBV28,TRBJ1-2
CASSSGQGRAGNTIYF,TGTGCCAGCAGTAGCGGACAGGGAAGGGCTGGAAACACCATATACTTT,TRBD1,.,TRBV7-2,TRBJ1-3
CASSRMQGANYGYTF,TGTGCCAGCAGTCGAATGCAGGGCGCTAACTATGGCTACACCTTC,.,.,TRBV7-9,TRBJ1-2
CSVVLTANGELFF,TGCAGCGTTGTCCTGACAGCGAACGGGGAGCTGTTTTTT,.,.,TRBV29-1,TRBJ2-2
CAWSTGVLGPQHF,TGTGCCTGGAGTACAGGGGTGCTTGGGCCCCAGCATTTT,TRBD1,.,TRBV30,TRBJ1-5
CAWSVSPNTEAFF,TGTGCCTGGAGTGTTAGCCCGAACACTGAAGCTTTCTTT,.,.,TRBV30,TRBJ1-1
CASSHDSYNEQFF,TGTGCTAGCAGCCACGACAGCTACAATGAGCAGTTCTTC,.,.,TRBV7-7,TRBJ2-1
CASSVGSGGAKETQYF,TGTGCCAGCAGCGTAGGTTCCGGGGGTGCTAAAGAGACCCAGTACTTC,.,few,TRBV9,TRBJ2-5
CASSPRMSSYNEQFF,TGTGCCAGCAGCCCGAGAATGAGCTCCTACAATGAGCAGTTCTTC,.,.,TRBV7-3,TRBJ2-1
CASSLRMNTEAFF,TGTGCCAGCAGCCTGCGCATGAACACTGAAGCTTTCTTT,.,.,TRBV11-1,TRBJ1-1
CASSEVFQGLGQPQHF,TGTGCCAGCAGTGAAGTTTTTCAGGGGCTGGGACAGCCCCAGCATTTT,.,.,TRBV2,TRBJ1-5
CASSYTGETQYF,TGTGCCAGCAGTTATACGGGGGAGACCCAGTACTTC,.,.,TRBV6-5,TRBJ2-5
CSVEGLAGGPATQYF,TGCAGCGTTGAAGGGCTAGCGGGAGGGCCGGCGACCCAGTACTTC,TRBD2,.,TRBV29-1,TRBJ2-5
CASSQNAGTSGTYEQYF,TGTGCCAGCAGCCAAAACGCCGGGACTAGCGGCACCTACGAGCAGTACTTC,TRBD2,.,TRBV28,TRBJ2-7
CAISSLPGGASYNEQFF,TGTGCCATCAGTTCCCTCCCGGGGGGGGCCTCATACAATGAGCAGTTCTTC,TRBD2,.,TRBV10-3,TRBJ2-1
CASSVEGQKGEKLFF,TGTGCCAGCAGCGTAGAGGGGCAGAAAGGTGAAAAACTGTTTTTT,.,.,TRBV9,TRBJ1-4
CAISSDRADTQYF,TGTGCCATCAGTTCCGACAGGGCAGATACGCAGTATTTT,TRBD1,few,TRBV10-3,TRBJ2-3
CASSPGIATDTQYF,TGTGCCAGCAGCCCCGGGATAGCGACAGATACGCAGTATTTT,.,once,TRBV9,TRBJ2-3